This passage covers 26 T cell receptor beta chains from one sample sequenced in a study of blood T cell repertoires in COVID-19. Libraries were prepared by immunoSEQ multiplex PCR; TCRdb keeps only in-frame clonotypes and omits some of them. The sample comprises under 200,000 clones, around 85% of which are singletons, and 9.5% to 13% rests with the top ten. The specimen was peripheral blood. The receptors were sampled from a woman aged 55 to 70 with COVID-19, enrolled during active disease.

This sequence joins TRBV6-2 or TRBV6-3 and TRBJ2-5; 8 bases match TRBD2. CDR3 length: 16 residues. The J segment lost 4 bases and the V segment lost 5 bases, leaving 12 bases of the junction unmatched. Germline-derived CDR1 and CDR2 are MNHEY and SVGEGT. The CDR3 protein is CASSHGLAPVGETQYF. The CDR3 DNA reads TGTGCCAGCAGTCACGGACTAGCCCCCGTCGGAGAGACCCAGTACTTC.

The chain is built from TRBV9 and TRBJ2-5; tentative D call: TRBD2 (6 bases). Germline loops: CDR1 SGDLS, CDR2 YYNGEE. Trimming shortened V by 0 bases and J by 5 bases, and 11 bases separated the two germline ends. This CDR3 comprises 14 residues. The CDR3 DNA follows: TGTGCCAGCAGCGTAGTTGGAAGCGGGGAGACCCAGTACTTC. It is translated as CASSVVGSGETQYF.

This clone was counted a single time. This chain uses TRBV6-6 with TRBJ1-4, with TRBD1 matching 7 bases. This CDR3 spans 16 amino acids. J was trimmed by 4 bases and V by 5 bases; bases with no gene match: 10. Germline values: CDR1 MNHNY, CDR2 SVGAGI (reference sequence). CDR3 sequence (DNA): TGTGCCAGCAGTCCCGATTTGACAGGGTATAATGAAAAACTGTTTTTT. Amino acid sequence: CASSPDLTGYNEKLFF.

The chain couples TRBV12-5 to TRBJ2-5; D perhaps matches TRBD2 (6 bases). CDR1 is LGHNT and CDR2 is FRNRAP in the germline V gene. This CDR3 is built from 15 residues. Trimming left V 1 base short and J 1 base short, with 10 bases between. CDR3 bases: TGTGCTAGTGGTTTGGGCCAGGGACTCCAAGAGACCCAGTACTTC. Its translation: CASGLGQGLQETQYF.

This chain links TRBV7-6 with TRBJ1-5, with D unresolved. The CDR3 loop spans 18 amino acids. Trimming left V 1 base short and J 0 bases short, with 16 bases between. CDR1 is SGHVS and CDR2 is FNYEAQ in the germline V gene. The CDR3 coding sequence is TGTGCCAGCAGCTTAGGGGTGCGGCTGGAAGATAGCAATCAGCCCCAGCATTTT. Its translation is CASSLGVRLEDSNQPQHF.

The CDR3 DNA reads TGTGCCAGCAGCCAGTCCCAGGGCGGAGAGCAGTTCTTC. Protein product: CASSQSQGGEQFF. V usage is TRBV3-1 (or the pseudogene TRBV3-2) and J usage is TRBJ2-1, with a tentative D call TRBD1 (5 bases). Deletions cut 3 bases from V and 10 bases from J, with 13 bases between. Per the germline V gene, CDR1 is LGHDT and CDR2 is YNNKEL (reference sequence). This CDR3 contains 13 residues.

The J gene is TRBJ1-2, the V gene TRBV5-6; a weak D match, TRBD1 (5 bases). Trimming pared 2 bases from V and 8 bases from J, leaving 13 bases between. Germline V gene lookup returns CDR1 SGHDT and CDR2 YYEEEE. The CDR3 loop spans 13 amino acids. Here the CDR3 DNA reads TGTGCCAGCAGCTTTGCCGACAGTGGGGGCTACACCTTC. Its protein product is CASSFADSGGYTF.

The chain has TRBV2 and TRBJ1-2, with D unclear. Germline assignment: CDR1 SNHLY and CDR2 FYNNEI. This CDR3 comprises 15 residues. V was clipped by 6 bases and J by 6 bases, with 20 bases between them. CDR3 region: CASSPPRLKSDGYTF. The CDR3 DNA reads as TGTGCCAGCAGCCCACCCCGGTTGAAATCGGATGGCTACACCTTC.

The chain couples TRBV15 to TRBJ2-7, with 8 bases fitting TRBD1. Germline V gene lookup returns CDR1 LNHNV and CDR2 YYDKDF (reference sequence). The trim removed 4 bases at V and 2 bases at J, leaving 7 bases unmatched. The length of the CDR3 is 15 residues. CDR3: CATSTNRRGPYEQYF. The CDR3 nucleotides are TGTGCCACCAGCACCAACCGCAGGGGGCCCTACGAGCAGTACTTC.

J is TRBJ1-1 and V is TRBV6-2 or TRBV6-3, with D perhaps matching TRBD1 (5 bases). There are 12 residues in the CDR3. V was pared by 6 bases and J by 2 bases, with 7 bases between. Germline-derived CDR1 and CDR2 are MNHEY and SVGEGT. The CDR3 spells CASSDRNTEAFF. In DNA, the CDR3 is TGTGCCAGCAGCGACAGAAACACTGAAGCTTTCTTT.

CDR3 sequence: CASSLGIALSGQESSYEQYF. In DNA form, the CDR3 reads TGTGCCAGCAGCTTAGGGATTGCTCTGTCGGGACAGGAGAGCTCCTACGAGCAGTACTTC. The rearrangement uses TRBV11-3 and TRBJ2-7; 8 nucleotides align to TRBD1. The germline gives CDR1 SGHNT, CDR2 YENEEA. Trimming took 1 base from V and 0 from J; bases not matched to a gene: 17. CDR3 length: 20 residues.

This chain links TRBV27 with TRBJ2-1; TRBD1 agrees at 8 bases. Trimming cost V 3 bases and J 7 bases; bases outside gene matches: 8. The germline gives CDR1 MNHEY, CDR2 SMNVEV (reference sequence). The CDR3 runs 15 residues. This chain's CDR3 is CASSFRPQGANEQFF. CDR3 DNA: TGTGCCAGCAGTTTCAGGCCCCAGGGGGCGAATGAGCAGTTCTTC.

Regarding this clone: Other DNA variants within this sample encode the same CDR3. The rearrangement links TRBV9 to TRBJ2-7; 8 nucleotides line up with TRBD2. With 0 bases clipped from V and 4 bases from J, the junction kept 6 bases outside the gene matches. There are 15 residues in the CDR3. Germline V gene sequence: CDR1 SGDLS, CDR2 YYNGEE. The CDR3 loop reads CASSVAPSGRYEQYF. The CDR3 DNA reads as TGTGCCAGCAGCGTAGCCCCTAGCGGGCGGTACGAGCAGTACTTC.

To note about this clone: Germline is not matched at one junction end, which may reflect a read error. The chain is built from TRBV7-2 and TRBJ1-2; tentatively, D is TRBD1 (6 bases). The CDR3 totals 10 residues. Germline V gene lookup returns CDR1 SGHTA and CDR2 FQGNSA. CDR3 in amino acids: CASSLEDSLF. The CDR3 nucleotides read TGTGCCAGCAGCCTCGAGGACAGCCTCTTC.

The gene calls are TRBV9 and TRBJ1-6, with D possibly TRBD1 on 6 matching bases. With 2 bases removed from V and 8 bases from J, the gap between germline ends came to 17 bases. CDR3 length: 16 residues. In germline, CDR1 is SGDLS, CDR2 YYNGEE. As DNA, the CDR3 is TGTGCCAGCAGCGTGAGGCAGGGGCCCTCTGATTCACCCCTCCACTTT. Translating gives CASSVRQGPSDSPLHF.

The chain employs TRBV7-2 and TRBJ1-2; weak D call: TRBD1 (5 bases). This CDR3 has 15 residues. Trimming left V 3 bases short and J 3 bases short, with 14 bases between. Germline CDR1 SGHTA, CDR2 FQGNSA. The CDR3 sequence is CASSFQGIPDYGYTF. The CDR3 DNA reads TGTGCCAGCAGCTTCCAGGGTATACCGGACTATGGCTACACCTTC.

The V gene is TRBV18, the J gene TRBJ2-6, with D possibly being TRBD2 (7 bases). CDR1 KGHSH and CDR2 LQKENI come from the germline V gene. V was cut by 4 bases and J by 3 bases, with 16 bases left in between. The CDR3 is made up of 17 amino acids. The CDR3 is CASSLNLGGLGANVLTF. In nucleotides, the CDR3 is TGTGCCAGCTCACTCAATCTCGGGGGGCTTGGGGCCAACGTCCTGACTTTC.

The rearrangement joins TRBV5-1 to TRBJ2-5, with TRBD2 matching over 7 bases. CDR3 length: 15 amino acids. Per the germline V gene, CDR1 is SGHRS and CDR2 is YFSETQ. V trimming: 2 bases; J trimming: 2 bases; junction bases outside the gene matches: 6. The CDR3 DNA is TGCGCCAGCAGCTTAGTACTAGCGAGACAAGAGACCCAGTACTTC. As protein: CASSLVLARQETQYF.

The chain employs TRBV11-2 and TRBJ2-7, with no clear D. V was pared by 5 bases and J by 2 bases, with 16 bases between. The CDR3 has 15 amino acids. Germline CDR1 reads SGHAT; CDR2 reads FQNNGV. The CDR3 DNA reads as TGTGCCAGCAGCCCAGCAGTAGCACGGACCTACGAGCAGTACTTC. It is translated as CASSPAVARTYEQYF.

The gene calls are TRBV6-1 and TRBJ2-1; 9 nucleotides match TRBD2. The trim removed 5 bases at V and 7 bases at J, leaving 6 bases unmatched. The CDR3 length is 14 residues. Germline V gene sequence: CDR1 MNHNS, CDR2 SASEGT. The CDR3 DNA is TGTGCCAGCAGTTTAGTAGCGGGAGTGAATGAGCAGTTCTTC. This sequence encodes CASSLVAGVNEQFF.

This clone has only one observation. The V call is TRBV6-5, the J call TRBJ1-2; D is uncertain. CDR1 and CDR2 (germline): MNHEY, SVGAGI. The ends were cut back, 11 bases at V and 5 bases at J, with 15 bases in the middle. The CDR3 length is 12 residues. The CDR3 coding sequence is TGTGCCGTCTCGGATGGAGCATATGGCTACACCTTC. Its protein product is CAVSDGAYGYTF.

In the case of this clone: The same CDR3 is also encoded by other DNA sequences in this sample. This rearrangement joins TRBV18 to TRBJ2-5; perhaps TRBD1 as D (6 bases). V was shortened by 1 base and J by 4 bases, with 13 bases between the two germline ends. Germline loops: CDR1 KGHSH, CDR2 LQKENI. This CDR3 is built from 15 residues. The CDR3 DNA sequence: TGTGCCAGCTCACCACTACAGGGAATTGGAGAGACCCAGTACTTC. Residues: CASSPLQGIGETQYF. Drawing the rest from reference TRBV18 and TRBJ2-5, the complete variable domain is NAGVMQNPRHLVRRRGQEARLRCSPMKGHSHVYWYRQLPEEGLKFMVYLQKENIIDESGMPKERFSAEFPKEGPSILRIQQVVRGDSAAYFCASSPLQGIGETQYFGPGTRLLVL.

The CDR3 coding sequence is TGTGCCTGGCGGACAGGGGGAGGTGGCTACACCTTC. This gives the protein CAWRTGGGGYTF. The V call is TRBV30, the J call TRBJ1-2; TRBD1 aligns across 10 bases. With V trimmed by 5 bases and J by 7 bases, 4 bases remained unmatched. The CDR3 consists of 12 residues. CDR1 is GTSNPN, CDR2 SVGIG, per germline (reference sequence).

This chain links TRBV18 with TRBJ2-7, with 8 bases lining up with TRBD1. Losses at the gene ends were 6 bases for V and 2 bases for J; bases not matched to a gene: 6. Germline V lookup: CDR1 KGHSH, CDR2 LQKENI. The CDR3 length is 14 residues. CDR3 DNA: TGTGCCAGCTCGCCCTGGGACAGGCCCTACGAGCAGTACTTC. Protein sequence: CASSPWDRPYEQYF.

There are a few counts of this clone. The chain couples TRBV30 to TRBJ2-7, with D possibly being TRBD2 (6 bases). The CDR3 has 13 amino acids. CDR1 is GTSNPN, CDR2 SVGIG, per germline (reference sequence). Trimming shortened V by 3 bases and J by 2 bases, and 11 bases separated the two germline ends. The CDR3 DNA reads as TGTGCCTGGAGCCTCGGAGGGGCCTACGAGCAGTACTTC. It translates to CAWSLGGAYEQYF.

The rearrangement joins TRBV27 to TRBJ1-5; D perhaps matches TRBD1 (6 bases). The germline V gene encodes CDR1 MNHEY and CDR2 SMNVEV (reference sequence). V was cut by 4 bases and J by 8 bases, with 18 bases left in between. The CDR3 consists of 15 residues. The CDR3 DNA follows: TGTGCCAGCAGTTATCTGGGGGGGCGCTTTGAGCCCCAGCATTTT. Its translation: CASSYLGGRFEPQHF.